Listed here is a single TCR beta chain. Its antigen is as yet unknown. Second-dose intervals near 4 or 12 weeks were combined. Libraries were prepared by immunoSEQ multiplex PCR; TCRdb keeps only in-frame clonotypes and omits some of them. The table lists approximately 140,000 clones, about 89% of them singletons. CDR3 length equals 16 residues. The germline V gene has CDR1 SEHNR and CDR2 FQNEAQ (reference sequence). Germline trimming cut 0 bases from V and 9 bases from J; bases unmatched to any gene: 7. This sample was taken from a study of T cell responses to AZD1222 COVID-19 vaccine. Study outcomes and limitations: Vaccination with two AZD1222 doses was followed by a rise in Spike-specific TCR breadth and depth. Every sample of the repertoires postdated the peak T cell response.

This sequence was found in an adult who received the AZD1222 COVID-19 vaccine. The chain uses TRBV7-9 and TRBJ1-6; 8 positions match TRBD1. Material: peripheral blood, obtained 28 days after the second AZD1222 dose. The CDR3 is CASSLAGTGGSSPLHF. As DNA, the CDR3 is TGTGCCAGCAGCTTAGCCGGGACAGGCGGGAGTTCACCCCTCCACTTT.